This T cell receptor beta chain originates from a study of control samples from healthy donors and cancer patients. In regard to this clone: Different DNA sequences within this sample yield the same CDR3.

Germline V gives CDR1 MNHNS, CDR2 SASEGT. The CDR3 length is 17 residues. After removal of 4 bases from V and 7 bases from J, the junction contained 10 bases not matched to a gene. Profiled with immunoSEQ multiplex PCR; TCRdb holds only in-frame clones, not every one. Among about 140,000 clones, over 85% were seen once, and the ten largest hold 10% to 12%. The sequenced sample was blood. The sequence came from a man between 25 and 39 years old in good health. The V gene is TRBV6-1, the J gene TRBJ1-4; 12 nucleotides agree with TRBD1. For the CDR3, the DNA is TGTGCCAGCAGTGTATCCGGGACAGGGGGCTTCCGTGAAAAACTGTTTTTT. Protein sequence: CASSVSGTGGFREKLFF.